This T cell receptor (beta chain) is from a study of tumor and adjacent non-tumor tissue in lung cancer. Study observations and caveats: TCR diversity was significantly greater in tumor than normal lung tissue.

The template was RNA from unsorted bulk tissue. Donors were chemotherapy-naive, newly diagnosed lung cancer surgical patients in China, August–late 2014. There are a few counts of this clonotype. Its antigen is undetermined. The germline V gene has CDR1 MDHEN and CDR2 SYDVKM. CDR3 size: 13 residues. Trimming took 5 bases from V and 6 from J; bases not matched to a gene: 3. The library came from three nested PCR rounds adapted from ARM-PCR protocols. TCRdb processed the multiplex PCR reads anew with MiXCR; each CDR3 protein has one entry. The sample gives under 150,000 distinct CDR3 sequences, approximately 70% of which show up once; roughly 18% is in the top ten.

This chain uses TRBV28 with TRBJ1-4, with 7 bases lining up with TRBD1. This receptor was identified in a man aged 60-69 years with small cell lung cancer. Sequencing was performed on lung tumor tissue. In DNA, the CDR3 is TGTGCCAGCAGTCGACAGGGTTATGAAAAACTGTTTTTT. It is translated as CASSRQGYEKLFF. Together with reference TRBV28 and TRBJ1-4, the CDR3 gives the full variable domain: DVKVTQSSRYLVKRTGEKVFLECVQDMDHENMFWYRQDPGLGLRLIYFSYDVKMKEKGDIPEGYSVSREKKERFSLILESASTNQTSMYLCASSRQGYEKLFFGSGTQLSVL.